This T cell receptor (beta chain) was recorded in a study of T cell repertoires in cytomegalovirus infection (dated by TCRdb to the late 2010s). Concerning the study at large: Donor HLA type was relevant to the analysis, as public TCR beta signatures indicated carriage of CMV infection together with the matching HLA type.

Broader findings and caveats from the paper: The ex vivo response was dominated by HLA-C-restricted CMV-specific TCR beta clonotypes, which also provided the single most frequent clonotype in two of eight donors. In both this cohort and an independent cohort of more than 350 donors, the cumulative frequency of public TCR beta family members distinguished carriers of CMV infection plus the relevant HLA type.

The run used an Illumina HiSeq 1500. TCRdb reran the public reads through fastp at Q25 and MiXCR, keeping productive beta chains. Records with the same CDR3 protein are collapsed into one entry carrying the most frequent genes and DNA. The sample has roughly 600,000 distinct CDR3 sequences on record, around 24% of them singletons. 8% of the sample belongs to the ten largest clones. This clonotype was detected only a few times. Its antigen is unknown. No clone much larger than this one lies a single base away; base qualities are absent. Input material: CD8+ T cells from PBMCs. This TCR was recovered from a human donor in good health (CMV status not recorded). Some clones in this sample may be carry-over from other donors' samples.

In nucleotide form, the sequence is TGTGCCAGCAGTTACTCGATTCGAGGAGACTCCTATGGCTACACCTTC. Translation gives CASSYSIRGDSYGYTF. Rearrangement joined TRBV6-2 or TRBV6-3 to TRBJ1-2; the D gene is not confidently resolved. CDR1 MNHEY and CDR2 SVGEGT were looked up in the germline V gene. From the cysteine through the phenylalanine, the CDR3 covers 16 amino acids. The CDR3 DNA has 48 bases and is translated from base 1. Cut back by 0 bases and 4 bases, the V and J ends lie 15 bases apart.